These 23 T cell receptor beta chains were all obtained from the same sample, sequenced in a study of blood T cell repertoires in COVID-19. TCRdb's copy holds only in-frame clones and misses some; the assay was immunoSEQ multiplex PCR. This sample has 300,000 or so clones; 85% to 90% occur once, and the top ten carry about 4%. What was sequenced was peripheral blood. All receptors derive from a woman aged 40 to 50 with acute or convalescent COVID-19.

CDR3 region: CASSYGGGYTF. Written as DNA, the CDR3 is TGTGCCAGCAGTTACGGGGGGGGCTACACCTTC. The chain has TRBV6-6 and TRBJ1-2; D is possibly TRBD1 (5 bases). This CDR3 spans 11 amino acids. V lost 2 bases to trimming and J lost 8 bases, with 6 bases between them. Germline V gene lookup returns CDR1 MNHNY and CDR2 SVGAGI (reference sequence).

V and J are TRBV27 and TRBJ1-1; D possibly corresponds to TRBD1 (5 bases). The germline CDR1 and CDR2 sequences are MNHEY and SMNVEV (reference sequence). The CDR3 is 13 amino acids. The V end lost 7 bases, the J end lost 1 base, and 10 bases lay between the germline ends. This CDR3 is CASNRGGNTEAFF. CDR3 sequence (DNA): TGTGCCAGCAATAGGGGAGGGAACACTGAAGCTTTCTTT.

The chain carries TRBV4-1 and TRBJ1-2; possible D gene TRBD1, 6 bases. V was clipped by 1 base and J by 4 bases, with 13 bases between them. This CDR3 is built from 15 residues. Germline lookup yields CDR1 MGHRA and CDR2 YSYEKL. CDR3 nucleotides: TGCGCCAGCAGCCAAGCGCCGGGACACCCCTATGGCTACACCTTC. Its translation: CASSQAPGHPYGYTF.

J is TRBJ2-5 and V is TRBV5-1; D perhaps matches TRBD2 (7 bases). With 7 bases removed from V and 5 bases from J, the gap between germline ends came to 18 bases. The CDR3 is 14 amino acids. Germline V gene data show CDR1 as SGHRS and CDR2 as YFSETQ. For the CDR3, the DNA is TGCGCCAGCGGCCCATCGGGGGGCACTGAGACCCAGTACTTC. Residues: CASGPSGGTETQYF.

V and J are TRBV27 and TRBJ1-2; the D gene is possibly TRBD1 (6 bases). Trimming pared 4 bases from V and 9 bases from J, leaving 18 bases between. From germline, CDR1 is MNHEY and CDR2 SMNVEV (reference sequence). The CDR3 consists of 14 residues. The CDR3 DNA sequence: TGTGCCAGCAGTTCCGAGGCGGGGGCGATCCGCTACACCTTC. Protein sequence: CASSSEAGAIRYTF.

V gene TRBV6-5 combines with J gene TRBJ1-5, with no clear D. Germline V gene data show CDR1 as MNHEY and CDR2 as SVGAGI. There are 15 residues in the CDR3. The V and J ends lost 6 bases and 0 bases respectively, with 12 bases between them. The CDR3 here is CASSNRHPSNQPQHF. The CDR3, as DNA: TGTGCCAGCAGCAATAGACACCCTAGCAATCAGCCCCAGCATTTT.

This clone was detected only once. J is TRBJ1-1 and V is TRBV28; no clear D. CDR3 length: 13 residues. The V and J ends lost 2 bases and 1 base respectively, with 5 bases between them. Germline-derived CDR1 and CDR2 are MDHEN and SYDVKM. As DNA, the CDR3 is TGTGCCAGCAGTTTAATGGCGAACACTGAAGCTTTCTTT. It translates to CASSLMANTEAFF.

This CDR3 reads CASGFPDRERWTNTEAFF. CDR3 sequence (DNA): TGTGCTAGTGGTTTCCCGGACAGGGAGCGCTGGACGAACACTGAAGCTTTCTTT. V gene TRBV12-5 combines with J gene TRBJ1-1; 8 bases align to TRBD1. Germline lookup yields CDR1 LGHNT and CDR2 FRNRAP. V lost 3 bases to trimming and J lost 1 base; unmatched junction nucleotides: 13. This CDR3 is built from 18 residues.

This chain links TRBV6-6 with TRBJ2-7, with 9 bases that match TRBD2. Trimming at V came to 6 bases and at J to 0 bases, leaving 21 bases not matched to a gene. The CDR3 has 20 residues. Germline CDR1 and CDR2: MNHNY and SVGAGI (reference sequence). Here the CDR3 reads CASSFLGAVGPGLASYEQYV. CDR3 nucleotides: TGTGCCAGCAGCTTTTTGGGGGCAGTCGGACCGGGACTAGCCTCCTACGAGCAGTACGTC.

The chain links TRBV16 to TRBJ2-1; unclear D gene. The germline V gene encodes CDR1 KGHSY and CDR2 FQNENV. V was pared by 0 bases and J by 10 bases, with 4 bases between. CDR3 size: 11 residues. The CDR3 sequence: CASSQSGEQFF. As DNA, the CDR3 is TGTGCCAGCAGCCAATCCGGGGAGCAGTTCTTC. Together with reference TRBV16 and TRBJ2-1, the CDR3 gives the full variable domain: GEEVAQTPKHLVRGEGQKAKLYCAPIKGHSYVFWYQQVLKNEFKFLISFQNENVFDETGMPKERFSAKCLPNSPCSLEIQATKLEDSAVYFCASSQSGEQFFGPGTRLTVL.

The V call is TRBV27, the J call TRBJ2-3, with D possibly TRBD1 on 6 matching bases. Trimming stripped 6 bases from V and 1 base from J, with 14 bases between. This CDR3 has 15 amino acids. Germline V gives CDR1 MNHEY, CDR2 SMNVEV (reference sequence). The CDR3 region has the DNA TGTGCCAGCAGAGAGGACAGAATTCGCACAGATACGCAGTATTTT. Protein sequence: CASREDRIRTDTQYF.

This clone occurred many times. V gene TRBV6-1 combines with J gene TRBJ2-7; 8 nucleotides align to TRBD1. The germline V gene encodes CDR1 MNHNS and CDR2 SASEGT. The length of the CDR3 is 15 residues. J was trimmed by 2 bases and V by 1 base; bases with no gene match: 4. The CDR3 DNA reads TGTGCCAGCAGTGAAGGGGAGACAGGGGCCTACGAGCAGTACGTC. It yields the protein CASSEGETGAYEQYV.

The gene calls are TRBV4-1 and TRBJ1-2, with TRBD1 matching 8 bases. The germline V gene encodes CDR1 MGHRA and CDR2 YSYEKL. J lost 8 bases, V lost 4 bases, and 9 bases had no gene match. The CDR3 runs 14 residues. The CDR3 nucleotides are TGCGCCAGCAGCCCCTCCAGGGGGCAGGAAGGCTACACCTTC. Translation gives CASSPSRGQEGYTF.

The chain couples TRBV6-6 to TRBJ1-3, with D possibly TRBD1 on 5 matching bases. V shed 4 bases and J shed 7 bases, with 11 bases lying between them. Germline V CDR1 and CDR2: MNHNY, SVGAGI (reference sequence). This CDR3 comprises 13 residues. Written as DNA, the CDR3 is TGTGCCAGCAGTTCAGGGATAAGGAACACCATATATTTT. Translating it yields CASSSGIRNTIYF.

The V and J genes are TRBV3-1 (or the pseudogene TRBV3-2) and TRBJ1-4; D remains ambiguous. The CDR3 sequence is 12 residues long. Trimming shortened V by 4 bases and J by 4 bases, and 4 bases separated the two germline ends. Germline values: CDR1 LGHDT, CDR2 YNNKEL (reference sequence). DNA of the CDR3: TGTGCCAGCAGCCTAATTAATGAAAAACTGTTTTTT. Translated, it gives CASSLINEKLFF.

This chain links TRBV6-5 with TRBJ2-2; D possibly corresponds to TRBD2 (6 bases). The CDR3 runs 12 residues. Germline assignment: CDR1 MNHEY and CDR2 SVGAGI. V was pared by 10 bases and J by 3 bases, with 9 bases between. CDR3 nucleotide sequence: TGTGCCACAACGGGGGACACCGGGGAGCTGTTTTTT. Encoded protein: CATTGDTGELFF.

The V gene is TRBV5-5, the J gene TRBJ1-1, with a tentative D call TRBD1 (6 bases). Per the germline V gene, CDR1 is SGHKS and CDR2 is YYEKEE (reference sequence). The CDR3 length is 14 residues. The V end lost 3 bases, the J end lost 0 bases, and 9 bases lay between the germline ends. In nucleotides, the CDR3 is TGTGCCAGCAGCTCCAGGGGACTGAACACTGAAGCTTTCTTT. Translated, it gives CASSSRGLNTEAFF.

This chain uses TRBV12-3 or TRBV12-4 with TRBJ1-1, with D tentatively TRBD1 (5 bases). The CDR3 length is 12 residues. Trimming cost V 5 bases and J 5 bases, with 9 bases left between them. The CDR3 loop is CASSPGVTEAFF. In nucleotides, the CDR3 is TGTGCCAGCAGTCCGGGGGTAACTGAAGCTTTCTTT.

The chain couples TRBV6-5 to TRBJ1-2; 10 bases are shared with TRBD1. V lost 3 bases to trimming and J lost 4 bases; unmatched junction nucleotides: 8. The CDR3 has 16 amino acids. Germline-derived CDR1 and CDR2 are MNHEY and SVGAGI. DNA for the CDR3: TGTGCCAGCAGTTATAAAGGACAGGGGGACTCCTATGGCTACACCTTC. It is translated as CASSYKGQGDSYGYTF.

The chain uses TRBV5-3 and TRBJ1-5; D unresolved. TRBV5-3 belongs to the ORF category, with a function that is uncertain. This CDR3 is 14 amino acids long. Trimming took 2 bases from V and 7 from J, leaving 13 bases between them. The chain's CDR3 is CARSLRVLNQPQHF. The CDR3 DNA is TGTGCCAGAAGCTTACGAGTGCTTAACCAGCCCCAGCATTTT.

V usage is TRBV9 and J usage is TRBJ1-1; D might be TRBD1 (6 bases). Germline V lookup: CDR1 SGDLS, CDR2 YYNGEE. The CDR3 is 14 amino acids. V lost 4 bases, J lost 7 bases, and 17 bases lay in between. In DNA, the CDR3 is TGTGCCAGCAGCCCTCGGGGGGGGGCTGGTGAAGCTTTCTTT. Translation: CASSPRGGAGEAFF.

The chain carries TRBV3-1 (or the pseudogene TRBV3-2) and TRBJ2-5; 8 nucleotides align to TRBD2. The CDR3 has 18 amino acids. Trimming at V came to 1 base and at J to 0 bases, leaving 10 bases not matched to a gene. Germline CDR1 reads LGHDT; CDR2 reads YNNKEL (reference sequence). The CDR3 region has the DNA TGTGCCAGCAGCCAAGGAAGGACGGCTAGCGGGTACCAAGAGACCCAGTACTTC. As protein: CASSQGRTASGYQETQYF.

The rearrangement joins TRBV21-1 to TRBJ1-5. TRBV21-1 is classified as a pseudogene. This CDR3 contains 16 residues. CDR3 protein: CASSKRSAEPGQPQHF. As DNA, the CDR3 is TGTGCCAGCAGCAAACGGTCAGCCGAGCCGGGTCAGCCCCAGCATTTT.